These 5 T cell receptor beta chains were all obtained from the same sample, sequenced in a study of T cell responses to AZD1222 COVID-19 vaccine. Sequenced by immunoSEQ multiplex PCR; TCRdb stores in-frame clones only, minus some. The table has 150,000 or so clones, roughly nine tenths seen once. The material was peripheral blood, obtained on day 0 of AZD1222 vaccination. These receptors all stem from an adult in good health.

The J gene is TRBJ2-1, the V gene TRBV7-2, with 11 positions matching TRBD2. The CDR3 has 16 amino acids. Germline loops: CDR1 SGHTA, CDR2 FQGNSA. The V and J ends lost 1 base and 7 bases, in that order; junction bases with no gene match: 6. DNA for the CDR3: TGTGCCAGCAGCTTAGAGGCTAGCGGGAGGAGAAATGAGCAGTTCTTC. As protein: CASSLEASGRRNEQFF. Complete variable domain (other parts from reference TRBV7-2 and TRBJ2-1): GAGVSQSPSNKVTEKGKDVELRCDPISGHTALYWYRQSLGQGLEFLIYFQGNSAPDKSGLPSDRFSAERTGGSVSTLTIQRTQQEDSAVYLCASSLEASGRRNEQFFGPGTRLTVL.

The chain links TRBV5-1 to TRBJ1-1; the D gene is possibly TRBD1 (5 bases). Germline loops: CDR1 SGHRS, CDR2 YFSETQ. Trimming took off 3 bases at V and 1 base at J, with 13 bases between the two ends. There are 15 residues in the CDR3. This CDR3 reads CASSSQGRENTEAFF. DNA for the CDR3: TGCGCCAGCAGCTCGCAGGGACGAGAGAACACTGAAGCTTTCTTT.

This sequence joins TRBV18 and TRBJ1-4; D call uncertain. Germline V CDR1 and CDR2: KGHSH, LQKENI. Trimming took off 4 bases at V and 5 bases at J, with 14 bases between the two ends. This CDR3 is 15 amino acids long. The CDR3 sequence: CASSRGLGQNEKLFF. The CDR3 coding sequence is TGTGCCAGCTCACGAGGTCTGGGCCAGAATGAAAAACTGTTTTTT.

The genes are TRBV28 and TRBJ1-2; weak D call: TRBD1 (5 bases). The length of the CDR3 is 13 residues. Germline V gene lookup returns CDR1 MDHEN and CDR2 SYDVKM. V lost 5 bases to trimming and J lost 3 bases, with 10 bases between them. The CDR3 DNA reads as TGTGCCAGCAGTGAACGGGGCCACTATGGCTACACCTTC. Translated, it gives CASSERGHYGYTF.

This rearrangement joins TRBV6-5 to TRBJ1-3; D not resolved. The ends were cut back, 11 bases at V and 0 bases at J, with 8 bases in the middle. The CDR3 has 12 residues. The V gene's germline CDR1 is MNHEY and CDR2 SVGAGI. The CDR3 sequence: CARAFSGNTIYF. The CDR3 DNA sequence: TGTGCCCGGGCCTTCTCTGGAAACACCATATATTTT.